This TCR beta chain is from a study of T cell responses to AZD1222 COVID-19 vaccine. Whole-study findings and limits: The donor cohort was predominantly white British with a female majority, and clonal diversity may have been underestimated.

In regard to this clone: The antigen remains undetermined.

Analyses pooled second doses at about 4 or about 12 weeks. The repertoire was sequenced with immunoSEQ multiplex PCR; TCRdb's copy has only in-frame clones and lacks some. Among roughly 85,000 clones listed, 90% were seen once. This CDR3 contains 14 residues. V lost 3 bases and J 3 bases, leaving 12 bases between the germline ends. Germline V gene sequence: CDR1 SGHRS, CDR2 YFSETQ. The chain combines TRBV5-1 with TRBJ1-1; D gene ambiguous. The sample here was peripheral blood, taken 28 days after the second AZD1222 dose. This TCR was sampled from an adult who received the AZD1222 COVID-19 vaccine. In nucleotides, the CDR3 is TGCGCCAGCAGCTCCGCAGGCCTTGACACTGAAGCTTTCTTT. Protein: CASSSAGLDTEAFF.